This TCR beta chain comes out of a study of T cell repertoires in cytomegalovirus infection. Across the whole study: CMV infection together with matching HLA type was indicated by public TCR beta signatures.

About this clonotype: What it binds is not known.

In germline, CDR1 is MNHEY, CDR2 SMNVEV (reference sequence). This CDR3 contains 15 residues. The ends lost 5 bases at V and 5 bases at J; junction bases unmatched: 11. Regarding the study as a whole: HLA-C-restricted CMV-specific TCR beta clonotypes prevailed in the ex vivo response.

Via MiXCR, TCRdb re-called the reads, giving one row per CDR3 protein. This sample yields 100,000 to 150,000 distinct CDR3 sequences, of which around 30% are seen a single time; roughly 53% belongs to the top ten. The chain carries TRBV27 and TRBJ2-7, with 8 bases identical to TRBD1. Sequenced material: CD8+ T cells from cultured PBMCs, taken from culture after CMV antigen stimulation. This clonotype originated in a human donor in good health (CMV status not recorded). Some clones in this sample may be carry-over from other donors' samples. The CDR3 reads CASSPAGTGWDEQYF. DNA of the CDR3: TGTGCCAGCAGTCCCGCCGGGACAGGATGGGACGAGCAGTACTTC.